The present entry profiles one T cell receptor (beta chain) with its context. As yet, its antigen is unknown. Germline-derived CDR1 and CDR2 are WSHSY and SAAADI. Trimming took 6 bases from V and 9 from J; bases not matched to a gene: 11. This CDR3 has 16 residues. This specimen comes from a study of human T cells and chemical hapten exposure. On the study more broadly: Across samples, TCR yields varied, mostly owing to small differences in pooled library volumes.

Time point here: patch test 2, 6 weeks after DPC sensitization. Documented treatment: therapeutic diphenylcyclopropenone sensitization with weekly scalp DPC. Study-wide findings and caveats: Patch test score rose with PT1 expanded TCR count, significant at thresholds 8, 16 and 32, not 4.

TCRdb fed the RACE reads into MiXCR, producing one record per CDR3 protein. The sample includes fewer than 85,000 distinct CDR3 sequences, roughly 10% of them seen just once. The source material was whole blood, sampled in connection with sensitization to the hapten diphenylcyclopropenone (DPC). This receptor was obtained from a woman aged 30 to 39 with alopecia areata. Some clones in this sample may be carry-over from other donors' samples. The rearrangement links TRBV10-2 to TRBJ1-6; TRBD1 matches 10 bases. CDR3 DNA sequence: TGCGCCAGCAGCCAACGACAGGGGGCACTGGGTTCACCCCTCCACTTT. It is translated as CASSQRQGALGSPLHF.